This is a list of T cell receptor beta chains from one sample in a study of response to subunit inactivated influenza vaccine. TCRdb reprocessed the RT-PCR reads with MiXCR, giving one entry per CDR3 protein. The profile shows around 490,000 distinct CDR3 sequences, less than 10% of them singletons. The input for sequencing was PBMCs from blood, taken around 25 months after vaccination. These receptors came from a man in his fifties or sixties who received an inactivated influenza vaccine. Both conserved end residues are trimmed from each CDR3.

v_gene,j_gene,CDR3aa
TRBV20-1,TRBJ2-3,SAREQGVRTDTQY
TRBV5-4,TRBJ1-2,ASSSLTGTDGDYGYT
TRBV5-1,TRBJ2-1,ASSRGQFNEQF
TRBV11-3,TRBJ1-1,ASRGQPGQTEAF
TRBV18,TRBJ2-3,ASSPAGDTDTQY
TRBV20-1,TRBJ2-6,SAAGPLGSGANVLT
TRBV6-1,TRBJ2-1,ASSATGTSVFSSYNEQF
TRBV7-2,TRBJ2-3,ASSPMGYTSTDTQY
TRBV12-3/TRBV12-4,TRBJ2-2,ASSFYRDTGELF
TRBV6-2/TRBV6-3,TRBJ2-6,ASWTSGRSGANVLT
TRBV4-1,TRBJ2-3,ASSPLGRGTDTQY
TRBV10-3,TRBJ2-7,AISDVYSYGTPNPYEQY
TRBV7-2,TRBJ2-3,ASSFSGRALTDTQY
TRBV18,TRBJ2-2,ASSPGVRSTGELF
TRBV5-1,TRBJ2-5,ASSPQASGETQY
TRBV15,TRBJ2-7,ATSRDLAYEQY
TRBV3-1,TRBJ2-2,ASSRRQGNTGELF
TRBV7-2,TRBJ2-4,ASSRRTAKNIQY
TRBV12-3/TRBV12-4,TRBJ1-1,ASSPGGDTNTEAF
TRBV7-2,TRBJ2-3,ASSLAQGATTQY
TRBV3-1,TRBJ2-7,ASSPFLGFHEQY
TRBV2,TRBJ2-1,ASSASGWSSYNEQF
TRBV6-5,TRBJ1-4,ASSYFRPGQGGTNEKLF
TRBV6-2/TRBV6-3,TRBJ1-5,ASSLGTGQPQH
TRBV27,TRBJ1-3,ASSTGGVSNGGENTIY
TRBV20-1,TRBJ1-3,SVLRGNTIY
TRBV20-1,TRBJ2-2,SARELAGFLTGELF
TRBV4-1,TRBJ1-1,ASSQATGGLSTEAF
TRBV6-1,TRBJ2-7,ASSRTSGSLEQY
TRBV12-3/TRBV12-4,TRBJ2-7,ASSLAVPPSSYEQY
TRBV20-1,TRBJ2-5,SAREGRRVGTQY
TRBV29-1,TRBJ1-2,SADLSGGYT
TRBV5-1,TRBJ1-2,ASSPGTGQGDYGYT
TRBV7-2,TRBJ2-7,ASSLVTGGYYEQY
TRBV12-3/TRBV12-4,TRBJ2-7,ASSNGLLNYEQY
TRBV3-1,TRBJ1-4,ASSQRQRNEKLF
TRBV29-1,TRBJ2-1,SVPSGGSSYNEQF
TRBV7-7,TRBJ2-2,ASRAGQGNTGELF
TRBV25-1,TRBJ1-5,ASGQPPGPKGHQPQH
TRBV5-1,TRBJ2-5,ASSFGSGQETQY
TRBV27,TRBJ1-6,ASSLRPGGTGVTSPLH
TRBV9,TRBJ2-7,ASSVGPSGRASEQY